This entry lists 21 T cell receptor beta chains sequenced from one sample in a study of cytomegalovirus exposure and HLA in healthy donors. PCR involved 60 Vbeta and 13 Jbeta primers. Data came from immunoSEQ multiplex PCR; TCRdb stores just in-frame clones and leaves some out. The sample lists more than 95,000 clones; almost 80% were seen once. Material: PBMCs. The receptors were sampled from a man aged 60 to 69 in good health and CMV-seropositive.

This clone was observed a handful of times. CDR3 coding DNA: TGTGCCAGCAGTGTCGACTTTGGAAACACCATATATTTT. Protein product: CASSVDFGNTIYF. This chain connects TRBV6-5 to TRBJ1-3; D not resolved. V lost 5 bases and J 3 bases, leaving 8 bases between the germline ends. Germline assignment: CDR1 MNHEY and CDR2 SVGAGI. The CDR3 extends over 13 amino acids.

The chain links TRBV11-3 to TRBJ2-5; D is ambiguous. The V end lost 1 base, the J end lost 5 bases, and 8 bases lay between the germline ends. In germline, CDR1 is SGHNT, CDR2 YENEEA. CDR3 length: 13 residues. CDR3: CASSLGPLETQYF. CDR3 bases: TGTGCCAGCAGCTTAGGGCCGTTGGAGACCCAGTACTTC.

The chain recombines TRBV18 with TRBJ2-7; TRBD1 aligns across 8 bases. CDR3 length: 15 amino acids. CDR1 and CDR2 (germline): KGHSH, LQKENI. The V gene end was trimmed by 3 bases and the J gene end by 5 bases; junction bases not matched to a gene: 9. The CDR3 is CASSPLAGGFDEQYF. Written as DNA, the CDR3 is TGTGCCAGCTCACCGTTGGCAGGGGGCTTCGACGAGCAGTACTTC.

The gene calls are TRBV2 and TRBJ2-5; TRBD2 matches at 7 bases. The CDR3 contains 13 residues. Germline V gene sequence: CDR1 SNHLY, CDR2 FYNNEI. V gave up 2 bases and J gave up 5 bases; unmatched junction bases: 2. DNA for the CDR3: TGTGCCAGCAGTGAATTGGGGGGGGAGACCCAGTACTTC. Residues: CASSELGGETQYF.

The chain couples TRBV5-4 to TRBJ2-5; 7 bases align to TRBD1. The end of the DNA aligns better with TRBJ2-7, so the J call may be wrong. In germline, CDR1 is SGHNT, CDR2 YYREEE (reference sequence). This CDR3 comprises 12 residues. The CDR3 bases are TGTGCCAGCCAGGGGGTCGGGGACGAGCAGTACTTC. Residues: CASQGVGDEQYF.

In its sample, this clone was seen a few times. The gene calls are TRBV7-5 and TRBJ1-2. TRBV7-5 is reported as a pseudogene. The CDR3 covers 16 residues. CDR3 nucleotides: TGTGTCAGAAGCTTCGGAGGGGGGGGGCGCGACTATGGCTACACCTTC. Its translation is CVRSFGGGGRDYGYTF.

The chain's CDR3 is CASTPQGAILMNTEAFF. The CDR3 DNA follows: TGTGCCAGCACCCCACAGGGGGCGATTTTAATGAACACTGAAGCTTTCTTT. The rearrangement links TRBV19 to TRBJ1-1; the match to TRBD1 covers 9 bases. J was trimmed by 0 bases and V by 9 bases; bases with no gene match: 14. CDR1 is LNHDA and CDR2 is SQIVND in the germline V gene (reference sequence). The CDR3 is made up of 17 amino acids.

This chain joins TRBV5-1 and TRBJ2-7; TRBD1 is a possible D gene (6 bases). The V end lost 1 base, the J end lost 4 bases, and 15 bases lay between the germline ends. Germline CDR1 reads SGHRS; CDR2 reads YFSETQ. CDR3 length: 15 amino acids. The CDR3 DNA follows: TGCGCCAGCAGCTTGTCCCCGGGGCAGGGGTACGAGCAGTACTTC. This sequence encodes CASSLSPGQGYEQYF.

Only one count was recorded for this clone. The V call is TRBV5-1, the J call TRBJ2-3, with 12 bases identical to TRBD2. This CDR3 contains 17 residues. J lost 2 bases, V lost 4 bases, and 8 bases had no gene match. Germline values: CDR1 SGHRS, CDR2 YFSETQ. CDR3 residues: CASSVRLAGAITDTQYF. CDR3 bases: TGCGCCAGCAGCGTACGACTAGCGGGGGCTATCACAGATACGCAGTATTTT.

This clone was seen once. The V and J genes are TRBV10-1 and TRBJ2-5; maybe TRBD2 (6 bases). The ends were cut back, 3 bases at V and 3 bases at J, with 11 bases in the middle. The CDR3 extends over 14 amino acids. Germline assignment: CDR1 WNHNN and CDR2 SYGVQD (reference sequence). This chain's CDR3 is CASSDSRGKETQYF. The CDR3 bases are TGCGCCAGCAGTGACTCCCGGGGGAAAGAGACCCAGTACTTC.

The chain joins TRBV5-4 to TRBJ2-1; 14 bases fit TRBD2. This CDR3 has 16 amino acids. From germline, CDR1 is SGHNT and CDR2 YYREEE (reference sequence). With V trimmed by 4 bases and J by 6 bases, 6 bases remained unmatched. CDR3 residues: CASSRPGTSGGNEQFF. CDR3 in DNA: TGTGCCAGCAGCAGGCCCGGGACTAGCGGGGGCAATGAGCAGTTCTTC.

This clone was observed a handful of times. CDR3 coding DNA: TGCGCCAGCAGTGTTCAGGCGACGAGCACAGATACGCAGTATTTT. It specifies CASSVQATSTDTQYF. This rearrangement joins TRBV10-2 to TRBJ2-3; D gene unclear. V lost 4 bases to trimming and J lost 0 bases, with 11 bases between them. Looked up from germline, CDR1 is WSHSY and CDR2 is SAAADI. The CDR3 extends over 15 amino acids.

This clone has just one count. V usage is TRBV9 and J usage is TRBJ2-7, with a tentative D call TRBD2 (5 bases). With 0 bases removed from V and 5 bases from J, the gap between germline ends came to 15 bases. The CDR3 has 15 amino acids. Germline loops: CDR1 SGDLS, CDR2 YYNGEE. CDR3 loop: CASSVGEWTLDEQYF. The CDR3 DNA follows: TGTGCCAGCAGCGTAGGAGAATGGACTCTAGACGAGCAGTACTTC.

V usage is TRBV6-5 and J usage is TRBJ1-2; no clear D gene. Trimming took off 0 bases at V and 6 bases at J, with 14 bases between the two ends. The CDR3 covers 15 residues. Germline-derived CDR1 and CDR2 are MNHEY and SVGAGI. The CDR3 DNA sequence: TGTGCCAGCAGTTACTCGAACAGCCCGAGGGATGGCTACACCTTC. It yields the protein CASSYSNSPRDGYTF.

As concerns this clone: The junction and the germline gene differ at one end; a read error may be behind it. CDR3 sequence: CASSLTSGGFEQCF. CDR3 nucleotides: TGTGCCAGCAGTTTGACTAGCGGGGGCTTTGAGCAGTGCTTC. The chain is built from TRBV27 and TRBJ2-7; TRBD2 matches at 12 bases. Germline loops: CDR1 MNHEY, CDR2 SMNVEV (reference sequence). CDR3 length: 14 amino acids.

The genes are TRBV6-6 and TRBJ1-4; 9 bases are shared with TRBD1. The V gene end was trimmed by 0 bases and the J gene end by 8 bases; junction bases not matched to a gene: 4. Germline V lookup: CDR1 MNHNY, CDR2 SVGAGI (reference sequence). The CDR3 contains 15 residues. Here the CDR3 reads CASSYSGTGKEKLFF. The CDR3 region has the DNA TGTGCCAGCAGTTACTCCGGGACAGGGAAAGAAAAACTGTTTTTT.

The J gene is TRBJ2-7, the V gene TRBV6-5; TRBD1 matches 8 bases. The germline V gene encodes CDR1 MNHEY and CDR2 SVGAGI. The CDR3 sequence is 15 residues long. The V segment lost 4 bases and the J segment 3 bases; nucleotides outside the gene matches: 8. CDR3 bases: TGTGCCAGCAGTTCCCCACAGGGGGGAGGCTACGAGCAGTACTTC. Residues: CASSSPQGGGYEQYF.

The V call is TRBV7-3, the J call TRBJ1-6; the D is unclear. Germline assignment: CDR1 SGHTA and CDR2 FQGTGA. Trimming took 5 bases from V and 0 from J, leaving 5 bases between them. This CDR3 contains 14 residues. CDR3 amino acids: CASSLSSYNSPLHF. The CDR3, as DNA: TGTGCCAGCAGCCTTAGCTCCTATAATTCACCCCTCCACTTT.

The chain joins TRBV29-1 to TRBJ2-7; unclear D gene. CDR3 length equals 11 residues. Germline values: CDR1 SQVTM, CDR2 ANQGSEA. V was trimmed by 8 bases and J by 3 bases, leaving 11 bases between them. CDR3 region: CSFLSFYEQYF. For the CDR3, the DNA is TGCAGCTTTTTATCGTTCTACGAGCAGTACTTC.

This CDR3 reads CASSVGLMDYGYTF. CDR3 DNA sequence: TGTGCCAGCAGCGTAGGGCTGATGGACTATGGCTACACCTTC. This chain joins TRBV9 and TRBJ1-2; the D is unclear. CDR3 size: 14 residues. Trimming left V 0 bases short and J 3 bases short, with 9 bases between. Germline lookup yields CDR1 SGDLS and CDR2 YYNGEE.

The genes are TRBV19 and TRBJ2-2, with 8 bases aligning to TRBD1. CDR1 LNHDA and CDR2 SQIVND come from the germline V gene (reference sequence). Losses at the gene ends were 6 bases for V and 2 bases for J; bases not matched to a gene: 11. The CDR3 has 17 amino acids. The chain's CDR3 is CASSGTGRHSNTGELFF. In DNA, the CDR3 is TGTGCCAGTAGCGGGACAGGCCGTCATTCTAACACCGGGGAGCTGTTTTTT.